A single sample gave rise to the 18 T cell receptor beta chains below, sequenced in a study of a mutant IDH1 vaccine in newly diagnosed glioma. The table came from immunoSEQ multiplex PCR; TCRdb's copy has only in-frame clones and leaves some out. The table has 35,000 to 40,000 clones, roughly 80% seen once. Described time point: baseline, week 1 (first vaccination visit). Sample treatment: pre-vaccination baseline after standard-of-care therapy. Sequenced material: PBMCs, taken from a glioma patient treated with radiotherapy, temozolomide or both. The receptors derive from a man in his forties or fifties with glioma. Some clones in this sample may be carry-over from other donors' samples.

The chain couples TRBV15 to TRBJ2-1, with D unclear. Germline CDR1 reads LNHNV; CDR2 reads YYDKDF (reference sequence). CDR3 length equals 12 residues. The germline V and J ends were trimmed by 6 bases and 5 bases, with 8 bases remaining between them. The CDR3 region has the DNA TGTGCCACCAGGACGTACCACAATGAGCAGTTCTTC. This translates into CATRTYHNEQFF.

This clone has a handful of counts. V is TRBV2 and J is TRBJ1-3, with TRBD1 matching 7 bases. V lost 11 bases and J lost 3; bases outside the gene matches: 4. Germline V gene lookup returns CDR1 SNHLY and CDR2 FYNNEI. The CDR3 has 12 amino acids. CDR3 bases: TGTGCCGGAGGACAGGTTGGAAACACCATATATTTT. Amino acid sequence: CAGGQVGNTIYF.

This clone appeared a few times. The chain has TRBV4-1 and TRBJ1-3; D unresolved. CDR1 and CDR2 from the germline V gene are MGHRA and YSYEKL. Between the trimmed V and J ends, which lost 0 bases and 6 bases, there was a span of 9 bases. This CDR3 has 14 amino acids. The CDR3 DNA reads TGCGCCAGCAGCCAAGAACGACTTTTAAACACCATATATTTT. This sequence encodes CASSQERLLNTIYF.

The chain carries TRBV19 and TRBJ1-3, with D unclear. V dropped 10 bases and J dropped 0 bases, with 16 bases sitting between them. Germline V lookup: CDR1 LNHDA, CDR2 SQIVND (reference sequence). The CDR3 is 15 residues long. The CDR3 here is CANSGELSSGNTIYF. CDR3 coding DNA: TGTGCCAACAGTGGTGAGCTTAGCTCTGGAAACACCATATATTTT.

DNA for the CDR3: TGTGCCAGCAGCCAACAGGGGGCGCCCCATCAGCCCCAGCATTTT. This sequence encodes CASSQQGAPHQPQHF. The rearrangement links TRBV11-2 to TRBJ1-5; 9 bases are a match to TRBD1. V was pared by 5 bases and J by 5 bases, with 7 bases of the junction left unmatched. This CDR3 is built from 15 residues. Germline V gives CDR1 SGHAT, CDR2 FQNNGV. Filled out from reference TRBV11-2 and TRBJ1-5, the complete variable domain reads EAGVAQSPRYKIIEKRQSVAFWCNPISGHATLYWYQQILGQGPKLLIQFQNNGVVDDSQLPKDRFSAERLKGVDSTLKIQPAKLEDSAVYLCASSQQGAPHQPQHFGDGTRLSIL.

This rearrangement joins TRBV6-1 to TRBJ1-6; no definite D call. The CDR3 covers 15 residues. CDR1 MNHNS and CDR2 SASEGT come from the germline V gene. Trimming cost V 1 base and J 7 bases, with 11 bases left between them. CDR3 protein: CASSEGKGYNSPLHF. The CDR3 DNA reads TGTGCCAGCAGTGAAGGCAAGGGTTACAATTCACCCCTCCACTTT.

The rearrangement links TRBV14 to TRBJ2-3; no clear D. Per germline, CDR1 SGHDN and CDR2 FVKESK. Trimming cost V 2 bases and J 4 bases, with 7 bases left between them. The CDR3 is 13 residues long. The DNA of the CDR3 is TGTGCCAGCAGCCAACTAGGTGCAGATACGCAGTATTTT. It translates to CASSQLGADTQYF.

This chain joins TRBV5-1 and TRBJ2-1, with 11 nucleotides matching TRBD2. This CDR3 region has 17 residues. The junction had 10 bases not matched to a gene; V was cut back by 2 bases and J by 6 bases. Germline CDR1 SGHRS, CDR2 YFSETQ. The CDR3 protein is CASSFRYLAGGSNEQFF. The DNA for the CDR3 is TGCGCCAGCAGCTTTCGTTACCTAGCGGGGGGCAGCAATGAGCAGTTCTTC. The variable domain in full, with the rest retrieved from reference TRBV5-1 and TRBJ2-1, is KAGVTQTPRYLIKTRGQQVTLSCSPISGHRSVSWYQQTPGQGLQFLFEYFSETQRNKGNFPGRFSGRQFSNSRSEMNVSTLELGDSALYLCASSFRYLAGGSNEQFFGPGTRLTVL.

V is TRBV5-6 and J is TRBJ1-2; 10 bases fit TRBD1. This CDR3 region has 17 residues. After removal of 4 bases from V and 0 bases from J, the junction contained 9 bases not matched to a gene. Germline V gives CDR1 SGHDT, CDR2 YYEEEE. The CDR3 sequence: CASSGDRGRLANYGYTF. Written as DNA, the CDR3 is TGTGCCAGCAGCGGAGACAGGGGGCGACTTGCTAACTATGGCTACACCTTC.

The V call is TRBV5-5, the J call TRBJ2-1; the D is unclear. CDR1 is SGHKS, CDR2 YYEKEE, per germline (reference sequence). This CDR3 has 15 amino acids. V shed 3 bases and J shed 9 bases, with 19 bases lying between them. Here the CDR3 reads CASSSGPFRLGEQFF. CDR3 in DNA: TGTGCCAGCAGCTCCGGGCCGTTTAGGCTAGGTGAGCAGTTCTTC.

The CDR3 loop is CASTWLPRTDTQYF. CDR3 DNA sequence: TGCGCCAGCACATGGTTACCACGCACAGATACGCAGTATTTT. This chain links TRBV4-1 with TRBJ2-3; no reliable D call. The CDR3 contains 14 residues. Germline lookup yields CDR1 MGHRA and CDR2 YSYEKL. Trimming removed 7 bases at V and 1 base at J, with 12 bases between.

The chain is built from TRBV7-2 and TRBJ2-7, with 7 positions matching TRBD1. This CDR3 is built from 13 residues. CDR1 and CDR2 (germline): SGHTA, FQGNSA. The ends lost 5 bases at V and 5 bases at J; junction bases unmatched: 6. DNA of the CDR3: TGTGCCAGCAGCACCCAACAGGGGAACGAGCAGTACTTC. Translation gives CASSTQQGNEQYF.

This sequence joins TRBV12-5 and TRBJ1-2; TRBD1 might be the D (5 bases). This CDR3 region has 17 residues. In germline, CDR1 is LGHNT, CDR2 FRNRAP. V lost 4 bases and J lost 0, with 18 bases in between. The CDR3: CASGYTSSGDSNYGYTF. CDR3 nucleotide sequence: TGTGCTAGTGGTTATACCTCATCGGGGGACTCTAACTATGGCTACACCTTC.

This chain joins TRBV7-9 and TRBJ2-3, with D possibly TRBD1 on 6 matching bases. The V gene's germline CDR1 is SEHNR and CDR2 FQNEAQ (reference sequence). The CDR3 is 16 amino acids. The V end was cut by 5 bases, the J end by 4 bases, with 19 bases between. The CDR3 nucleotides are TGTGCCAGCAGCCCAGAAGGGTACGAGGGGGCAGATACGCAGTATTTT. Protein: CASSPEGYEGADTQYF.

This clone was observed a single time. V gene TRBV4-3 combines with J gene TRBJ2-4; the match to TRBD1 covers 11 bases. The germline CDR1 and CDR2 sequences are LGHNA and YSLEER. The trim removed 1 base at V and 5 bases at J, leaving 4 bases unmatched. CDR3 length: 16 amino acids. The CDR3 spells CASSQAPGQGENIQYF. For the CDR3, the DNA is TGCGCCAGCAGCCAAGCTCCGGGACAGGGGGAAAACATTCAGTACTTC.

This clone was counted a few times. Relative to the germline gene, one junction end is altered; a read error may explain this. This sample includes further DNA sequences coding for the same CDR3. The CDR3 protein is CASSLDPGILNTEAFF. The CDR3 DNA is TGTGCCAGCAGCTTAGACCCCGGGATCTTGAATACTGAAGCTTTCTTT. J is TRBJ1-1 and V is TRBV7-9; D gene unclear. Germline assignment: CDR1 SEHNR and CDR2 FQNEAQ (reference sequence). The CDR3 is made up of 16 amino acids. Using reference TRBV7-9 and TRBJ1-1 for the parts outside the CDR3, the full variable domain is DTGVSQNPRHKITKRGQNVTFRCDPISEHNRLYWYRQTLGQGPEFLTYFQNEAQLEKSRLLSDRFSAERPKGSFSTLEIQRTEQGDSAMYLCASSLDPGILNTEAFFGQGTRLTVV.

The V call is TRBV2, the J call TRBJ1-1; 10 nucleotides align to TRBD1. The ends lost 4 bases at V and 0 bases at J; junction bases unmatched: 2. The CDR3 contains 15 residues. Germline V gene lookup returns CDR1 SNHLY and CDR2 FYNNEI. CDR3 loop: CASSGQGALNTEAFF. As DNA, the CDR3 is TGTGCCAGCAGTGGACAGGGGGCATTGAACACTGAAGCTTTCTTT.

J is TRBJ2-1 and V is TRBV4-1; the match to TRBD1 covers 7 bases. V dropped 3 bases and J dropped 14; count of bases not matched to a gene: 4. Germline V gene sequence: CDR1 MGHRA, CDR2 YSYEKL. The CDR3 is made up of 11 amino acids. In nucleotides, the CDR3 is TGCGCCAGCAGCCAGGGCAGGGGGAAGTTCTTC. Protein sequence: CASSQGRGKFF.